This T cell receptor beta chain stems from a study of Ad26.COV2.S vaccination and SARS-CoV-2 variants. Trimming removed 2 bases at V and 3 bases at J, with 6 bases between. The CDR3 runs to 13 residues. CDR1 is MDHEN and CDR2 is SYDVKM in the germline V gene. Repertoires were generated with immunoSEQ multiplex PCR, while TCRdb's copy carries only in-frame clones and drops some. The data contain roughly 400,000 clones, about 91% of them singletons. Treatment indicated: 15 to 20 received Ad26.COV2.S at low or high dose, single or two shots; a few received placebo; per-sample allocation not given. Each sample was drawn 63 days after the first injection (of vaccine or placebo).

Material: peripheral blood, obtained in a trial of Ad26.COV2.S vaccine versus placebo. The chain joins TRBV28 to TRBJ2-3, with D hard to call. The receptor was isolated from a person between 18 and 65 years old who received the Ad26.COV2.S COVID-19 vaccine or a placebo. CDR3: CASSLATTDTQYF. CDR3 bases: TGTGCCAGCAGTTTAGCAACTACAGATACGCAGTATTTT.